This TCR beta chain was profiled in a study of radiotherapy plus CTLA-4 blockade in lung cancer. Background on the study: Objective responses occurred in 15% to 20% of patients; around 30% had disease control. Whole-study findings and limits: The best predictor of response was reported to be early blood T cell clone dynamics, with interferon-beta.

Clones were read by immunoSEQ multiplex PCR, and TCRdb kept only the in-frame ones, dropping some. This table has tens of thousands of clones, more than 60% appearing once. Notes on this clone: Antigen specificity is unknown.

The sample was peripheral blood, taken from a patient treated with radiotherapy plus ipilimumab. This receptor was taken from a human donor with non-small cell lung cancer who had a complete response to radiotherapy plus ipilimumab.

The CDR3 bases are TGTGCCAGCAGTCCACCGGGACAGGGGAAAGAAAAACTGTTTTTT. It yields the protein CASSPPGQGKEKLFF. J is TRBJ1-4 and V is TRBV2; 10 nucleotides line up with TRBD1. Germline V lookup: CDR1 SNHLY, CDR2 FYNNEI. The CDR3 consists of 15 residues. V dropped 5 bases and J dropped 8; count of bases not matched to a gene: 8.